This T cell receptor beta chain appears in the sequencing data of a study of tumor-infiltrating lymphocytes in primary liver carcinoma. Whole-study findings and limits: Tumor region pairs outstripped tumor-adjacent and tumor-blood pairs in overlap. Researchers did not compare CD4+ and CD8+ repertoires, as samples were bulk unsorted.

Remarks on this clonotype: Antigen: not known.

This CDR3 is 15 amino acids long. The ends were cut back, 4 bases at V and 4 bases at J, with 15 bases in the middle. Germline lookup yields CDR1 SGHNT and CDR2 YENEEA. Synthesis of TCR beta cDNA was carried out from 500 ng total RNA with a constant-region primer. Three nested multiplex PCR rounds of slightly modified ARM-PCR generated TCR beta libraries. The two initial PCR rounds, about 9 cycles each, used TRBV1-TRBV30 forward and C-beta reverse primers. TCRdb analysed the multiplex PCR reads with MiXCR anew, one entry per CDR3 protein. There are some 320,000 distinct CDR3 sequences in the sample; 65% occur only once, and about 8.4% lies in the top ten. Out of unsorted whole blood came the blood RNA, and germline DNA was extracted as well. Collection of about 3.6 milliliters of peripheral blood took place before surgery.

This TCR came from a man in his forties with primary liver carcinoma and hepatitis B virus infection. The sequenced material came from peripheral blood. The chain is built from TRBV11-3 and TRBJ2-3; D not certain. The CDR3 spells CASSSADEGPDTQYF. CDR3 nucleotide sequence: TGTGCCAGCAGCTCTGCGGACGAAGGGCCAGATACGCAGTATTTT.